This T cell receptor (beta chain) is drawn from a study of CD8+ T cells in alopecia areata. This clone was seen a few times. After isolation, RNA underwent reverse transcription to generate cDNA as the sequencing template. Here immunoSEQ multiplex PCR was the method, and the copy in TCRdb shows in-frame clones only, minus some. Seen here are approximately 210,000 clones, under 80% observed once, and the top ten hold about 1.3%. Treatment described: oral pan-JAK inhibitor, 5-10 mg twice daily. This receptor was obtained from a human donor with alopecia areata. Sequenced here: CD4+ T cells sorted from blood, sampled between weeks 47 and 50, from a patient treated with tofacitinib.

This CDR3 reads CSGVSHNEQFF. DNA of the CDR3: TGCAGCGGGGTGAGCCACAATGAGCAGTTCTTC. The J gene is TRBJ2-1, the V gene TRBV29-1; D uncertain. The CDR3 consists of 11 residues. Trimming cost V 7 bases and J 5 bases, with 9 bases left between them. The germline V gene has CDR1 SQVTM and CDR2 ANQGSEA.